This T cell receptor (beta chain) originates from a study of T cell changes during pregnancy in multiple sclerosis. V was clipped by 6 bases and J by 5 bases; unmatched bases: 8. In germline, CDR1 is KGHSH, CDR2 LQKENI. The CDR3 loop spans 14 amino acids. Profiled with immunoSEQ multiplex PCR; TCRdb holds only in-frame clones, not every one. The sample has 35,000 to 45,000 clones, roughly 89% seen once; the top ten hold around 0.47%. The receptor comes from a female donor in good health, enrolled as a control in a pregnancy study. The sequencing here drew on CD4+ T cells from peripheral blood mononuclear cells, taken in the second trimester of pregnancy. The chain joins TRBV18 to TRBJ2-7, with 9 bases identical to TRBD2. Written as DNA, the CDR3 is TGTGCCAGCTCCTCCAGACTAGCGGATGACGAGCAGTACTTC. This codes for CASSSRLADDEQYF.